This is a list of T cell receptor beta chains from one sample in a study of shared clonotypes between healthy human individuals. The data were produced by immunoSEQ multiplex PCR, yet TCRdb's version contains in-frame clones alone and is incomplete. The sample consists of hundreds of thousands of clones, over 65% of them appearing once. Sequences were obtained from memory CD4+ T cells sorted from blood. All receptors come from a woman aged 30 to 39 in good health. Both conserved end residues are part of each CDR3. The order of the fields is V gene, D gene, clone size, J gene, CDR3 DNA, CDR3 protein. A D gene is named only where the DNA matches it firmly. Clone sizes are given selectively: once, few, many, or a class where the clone is expanded.

V gene: TRBV5-1
D gene: .
clone size: .
J gene: TRBJ1-1
CDR3 DNA: TGCGCCAGCAGCTTGGAGTTGGGGGCGGTGAACACTGAAGCTTTCTTT
CDR3 protein: CASSLELGAVNTEAFF

V gene: TRBV29-1
D gene: TRBD1
clone size: once
J gene: TRBJ1-6
CDR3 DNA: TGCAGCGTTGGGGACAGCGGACAAACCCTCCACTTT
CDR3 protein: CSVGDSGQTLHF

V gene: TRBV7-3
D gene: .
clone size: .
J gene: TRBJ1-3
CDR3 DNA: TGTGCCAGCAGCTTACAACCAGCCTCTGGAAACACCATATATTTT
CDR3 protein: CASSLQPASGNTIYF

V gene: TRBV27
D gene: .
clone size: .
J gene: TRBJ2-5
CDR3 DNA: TGTGCCAGCACCCCCAGGATGGCTGCTGGACTTGAAGAGACCCAGTACTTC
CDR3 protein: CASTPRMAAGLEETQYF

V gene: TRBV2
D gene: TRBD1
clone size: .
J gene: TRBJ1-5
CDR3 DNA: TGTGCCAGCAGTGAAGCGGACAGGGGAGAGATGCCCCAGCATTTT
CDR3 protein: CASSEADRGEMPQHF

V gene: TRBV29-1
D gene: .
clone size: .
J gene: TRBJ1-5
CDR3 DNA: TGCAGCGTTGGAAAAGGAGAGAATCAGCCCCAGCATTTT
CDR3 protein: CSVGKGENQPQHF

V gene: TRBV2
D gene: TRBD2
clone size: .
J gene: TRBJ2-4
CDR3 DNA: TGTGCCAGCAGTGCAACCAAAGCGGGAGAGAGAAACATTCAGTACTTC
CDR3 protein: CASSATKAGERNIQYF

V gene: TRBV30
D gene: TRBD1
clone size: .
J gene: TRBJ1-2
CDR3 DNA: TGTGCCTGGAGTGTACAGGGGCGCGGCTATGGCTACACCTTC
CDR3 protein: CAWSVQGRGYGYTF

V gene: TRBV5-6
D gene: .
clone size: .
J gene: TRBJ2-5
CDR3 DNA: TGTGCCAGCAGCTTGGTCCCCGGGGACCAAGAGACCCAGTACTTC
CDR3 protein: CASSLVPGDQETQYF

V gene: TRBV7-2
D gene: .
clone size: .
J gene: TRBJ2-1
CDR3 DNA: TGTGCCAGCAGCTTCCCGGGGGAAAAGCCTTACAATGAGCAGTTCTTC
CDR3 protein: CASSFPGEKPYNEQFF

V gene: TRBV7-2
D gene: TRBD2
clone size: .
J gene: TRBJ2-1
CDR3 DNA: TGTGCCAGCAGCTTATATACGGGAGGGTACAATGAGCAGTTCTTC
CDR3 protein: CASSLYTGGYNEQFF

V gene: TRBV19
D gene: .
clone size: .
J gene: TRBJ2-5
CDR3 DNA: TGTGCCAGTAGTATCATCTGGGGTAGGGGGGCCCAAGAGACCCAGTACTTC
CDR3 protein: CASSIIWGRGAQETQYF

V gene: TRBV4-2
D gene: .
clone size: many
J gene: TRBJ1-4
CDR3 DNA: TGTGCCAGCAGCCTTGGGTCTGAAAAACTGTTTTTT
CDR3 protein: CASSLGSEKLFF

V gene: TRBV19
D gene: .
clone size: .
J gene: TRBJ1-2
CDR3 DNA: TGTGCCAGTAGTATGACGGTTGATTCGAAGAGCTACACCTTC
CDR3 protein: CASSMTVDSKSYTF

V gene: TRBV29-1
D gene: TRBD1
clone size: .
J gene: TRBJ2-5
CDR3 DNA: TGCAGCGTTAAGGACAGGGTCCAAGAGACCCAGTACTTC
CDR3 protein: CSVKDRVQETQYF

V gene: TRBV6-5
D gene: TRBD1
clone size: .
J gene: TRBJ2-5
CDR3 DNA: TGTGCCAGCAGTGCCGACAGGGCCGGGACCCAGTACTTC
CDR3 protein: CASSADRAGTQYF

V gene: TRBV5-1
D gene: TRBD1
clone size: few
J gene: TRBJ2-7
CDR3 DNA: TGCGCCAGCAGCCCCTGGCGGACAGGGGGTGGTTACGAGCAGTACTTC
CDR3 protein: CASSPWRTGGGYEQYF

V gene: TRBV28
D gene: .
clone size: .
J gene: TRBJ1-1
CDR3 DNA: TGTGCCAGCAGTCTCAATCTTGAAGCTTTCTTT
CDR3 protein: CASSLNLEAFF

V gene: TRBV11-2
D gene: .
clone size: few
J gene: TRBJ2-1
CDR3 DNA: TGTGCCAGCAGCTTAGGCGGGTATAACAATGAGCAGTTCTTC
CDR3 protein: CASSLGGYNNEQFF

V gene: TRBV2
D gene: .
clone size: few
J gene: TRBJ2-3
CDR3 DNA: TGTGCCAGCAGCGGAGCTCTAGCAGATACGCAGTATTTT
CDR3 protein: CASSGALADTQYF

V gene: TRBV12-5
D gene: .
clone size: .
J gene: TRBJ1-1
CDR3 DNA: TGTGCTTCTCGACAAGGAGTATCGAACACTGAAGCTTTCTTT
CDR3 protein: CASRQGVSNTEAFF

V gene: TRBV30
D gene: .
clone size: once
J gene: TRBJ1-6
CDR3 DNA: TGTGCCTGGACCCAGAATAGGTCACCCCTCCACTTT
CDR3 protein: CAWTQNRSPLHF

V gene: TRBV7-9
D gene: .
clone size: once
J gene: TRBJ2-1
CDR3 DNA: TGTGCCAGCAGCTTAGTAGGCTCCTACAATGAGCAGTTCTTC
CDR3 protein: CASSLVGSYNEQFF

V gene: TRBV2
D gene: .
clone size: .
J gene: TRBJ2-7
CDR3 DNA: TGTGCCAGCAGTTCTCGGACGGAAGCGATCAAGCAGTACTTC
CDR3 protein: CASSSRTEAIKQYF

V gene: TRBV27
D gene: TRBD2
clone size: .
J gene: TRBJ2-1
CDR3 DNA: TGTGCCAGCAGAACCGGGACTAGCGGGGTCAATGAGCAGTTCTTC
CDR3 protein: CASRTGTSGVNEQFF

V gene: TRBV7-9
D gene: TRBD2
clone size: .
J gene: TRBJ2-2
CDR3 DNA: TGTGCCAGCAGCTCAAGACTAGCGGGAGCGACCGGGGAGCTGTTTTTT
CDR3 protein: CASSSRLAGATGELFF

V gene: TRBV6-1
D gene: TRBD1
clone size: .
J gene: TRBJ1-2
CDR3 DNA: TGTGCCAGCAGGCTGGGACAGGGAAACTATGGCTACACCTTC
CDR3 protein: CASRLGQGNYGYTF

V gene: TRBV19
D gene: TRBD1
clone size: .
J gene: TRBJ2-5
CDR3 DNA: TGTGCCAGTACCCCGGGACAGGCCCAAGAGACCCAGTACTTC
CDR3 protein: CASTPGQAQETQYF

V gene: TRBV6-5
D gene: .
clone size: .
J gene: TRBJ2-7
CDR3 DNA: TGTGCCAGCACTGGGTCCCGGAGTCTGGGATACGAGCAGTACTTC
CDR3 protein: CASTGSRSLGYEQYF

V gene: TRBV29-1
D gene: TRBD1
clone size: .
J gene: TRBJ2-6
CDR3 DNA: TGCAGCGCGGGACAGGCTCACTCTGGGGCCAACGTCCTGACTTTC
CDR3 protein: CSAGQAHSGANVLTF

V gene: TRBV5-4
D gene: TRBD2
clone size: .
J gene: TRBJ2-7
CDR3 DNA: TGTGCCAGCAGCTTGAGAGCTAGCGGGAACTACGAGCAGTACTTC
CDR3 protein: CASSLRASGNYEQYF

V gene: TRBV5-4
D gene: .
clone size: many
J gene: TRBJ2-7
CDR3 DNA: TGTGCCAGCAGCCGGAAGGGATCCAACGAGCAGTACTTC
CDR3 protein: CASSRKGSNEQYF

V gene: TRBV5-1
D gene: .
clone size: .
J gene: TRBJ1-3
CDR3 DNA: TGCGCCAGCAGCGCCGGAGGGGAGGGAGGAAACACCATATATTTT
CDR3 protein: CASSAGGEGGNTIYF

V gene: TRBV7-2
D gene: .
clone size: .
J gene: TRBJ2-1
CDR3 DNA: TGTGCCAGCAGCTTAGATTGGGCTTCGGGTAGCGATGAGCAGTTCTTC
CDR3 protein: CASSLDWASGSDEQFF

V gene: TRBV2
D gene: TRBD2
clone size: .
J gene: TRBJ2-1
CDR3 DNA: TGTGCCAGCAGTGAATGGGCGGGAGTCTCCTACAATGAGCAGTTCTTC
CDR3 protein: CASSEWAGVSYNEQFF

V gene: TRBV11-2
D gene: TRBD2
clone size: .
J gene: TRBJ2-5
CDR3 DNA: TGTGCCAGCAGCTCCCAACGCCTAGCGGCCAAGGCGGGGGAGACCCAGTACTTC
CDR3 protein: CASSSQRLAAKAGETQYF

V gene: TRBV30
D gene: TRBD2
clone size: .
J gene: TRBJ2-1
CDR3 DNA: TGTGCCTGGTGTAGCGGGGTAAGCTCCTACAATGAGCAGTTCTTC
CDR3 protein: CAWCSGVSSYNEQFF

V gene: TRBV7-7
D gene: .
clone size: few
J gene: TRBJ2-2
CDR3 DNA: TGTGCCAGCAGCTTGTCTCCGAACACCGGGGAGCTGTTTTTT
CDR3 protein: CASSLSPNTGELFF

V gene: TRBV7-8
D gene: .
clone size: once
J gene: TRBJ2-7
CDR3 DNA: TGTGCCAGCAGCTTAGGGTCAGACTACGAGCAGTACTTC
CDR3 protein: CASSLGSDYEQYF

V gene: TRBV7-8
D gene: .
clone size: .
J gene: TRBJ1-5
CDR3 DNA: TGTGCCAGCAGCTTAGCGGGTATCGGAGATAGCAATCAGCCCCAGCATTTT
CDR3 protein: CASSLAGIGDSNQPQHF

V gene: TRBV2
D gene: .
clone size: .
J gene: TRBJ1-1
CDR3 DNA: TGTGCCAGCAGCCTAACAGGGACTGAAGCTTTCTTT
CDR3 protein: CASSLTGTEAFF

V gene: TRBV20-1
D gene: .
clone size: .
J gene: TRBJ2-3
CDR3 DNA: TGCAGTGCTAGAGACTATCATACGCAGTATTTT
CDR3 protein: CSARDYHTQYF

V gene: TRBV5-1
D gene: .
clone size: .
J gene: TRBJ1-4
CDR3 DNA: TGCGCCAGCAGCTTGGGGGGGATAGCTAATGAAAAACTGTTTTTT
CDR3 protein: CASSLGGIANEKLFF

V gene: TRBV30
D gene: .
clone size: .
J gene: TRBJ1-6
CDR3 DNA: TGTGCCTGCTCGATCGAGGGATGGGGTTCACCCCTCCACTTT
CDR3 protein: CACSIEGWGSPLHF

V gene: TRBV7-2
D gene: TRBD2
clone size: few
J gene: TRBJ2-1
CDR3 DNA: TGTGCCAGCAGCTTAGATGCACTAGCGGGATTGAGTGAGCAGTTCTTC
CDR3 protein: CASSLDALAGLSEQFF

V gene: TRBV6-5
D gene: TRBD1
clone size: .
J gene: TRBJ2-7
CDR3 DNA: TGTGCCAGCAGACCGCGGACAGGGGGCTCCTACGAGCAGTACTTC
CDR3 protein: CASRPRTGGSYEQYF